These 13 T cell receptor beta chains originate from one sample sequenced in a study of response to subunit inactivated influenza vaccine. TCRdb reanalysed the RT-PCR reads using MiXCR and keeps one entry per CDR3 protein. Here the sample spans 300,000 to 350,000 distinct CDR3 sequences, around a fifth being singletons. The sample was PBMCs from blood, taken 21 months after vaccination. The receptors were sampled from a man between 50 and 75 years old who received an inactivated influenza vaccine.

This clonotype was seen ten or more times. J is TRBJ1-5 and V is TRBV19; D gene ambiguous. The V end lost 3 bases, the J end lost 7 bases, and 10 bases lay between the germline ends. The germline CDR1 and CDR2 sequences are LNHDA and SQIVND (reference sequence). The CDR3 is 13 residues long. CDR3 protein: CASSIGQRQPQHF. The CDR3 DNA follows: TGTGCCAGTAGTATCGGGCAGCGACAGCCCCAGCATTTT. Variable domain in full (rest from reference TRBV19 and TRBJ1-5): DGGITQSPKYLFRKEGQNVTLSCEQNLNHDAMYWYRQDPGQGLRLIYYSQIVNDFQKGDIAEGYSVSREKKESFPLTVTSAQKNPTAFYLCASSIGQRQPQHFGDGTRLSIL.

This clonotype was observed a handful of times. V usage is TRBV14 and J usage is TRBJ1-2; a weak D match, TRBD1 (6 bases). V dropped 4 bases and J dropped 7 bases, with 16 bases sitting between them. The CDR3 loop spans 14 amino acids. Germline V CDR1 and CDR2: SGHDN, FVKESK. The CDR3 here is CASSPLGGGGGYTF. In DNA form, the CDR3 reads TGTGCCAGCAGCCCCCTCGGGGGGGGCGGTGGCTACACCTTC. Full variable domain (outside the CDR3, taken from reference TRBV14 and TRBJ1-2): EAGVTQFPSHSVIEKGQTVTLRCDPISGHDNLYWYRRVMGKEIKFLLHFVKESKQDESGMPNNRFLAERTGGTYSTLKVQPAELEDSGVYFCASSPLGGGGGYTFGSGTRLTVV.

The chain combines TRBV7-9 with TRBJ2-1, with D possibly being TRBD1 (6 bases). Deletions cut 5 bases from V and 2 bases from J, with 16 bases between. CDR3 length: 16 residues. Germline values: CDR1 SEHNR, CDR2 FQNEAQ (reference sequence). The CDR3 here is CASSPRTAPTYNEQFF. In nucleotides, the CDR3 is TGTGCCAGCAGCCCCCGGACAGCCCCTACCTACAATGAGCAGTTCTTC. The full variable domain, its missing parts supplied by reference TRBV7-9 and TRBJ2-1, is DTGVSQNPRHKITKRGQNVTFRCDPISEHNRLYWYRQTLGQGPEFLTYFQNEAQLEKSRLLSDRFSAERPKGSFSTLEIQRTEQGDSAMYLCASSPRTAPTYNEQFFGPGTRLTVL.

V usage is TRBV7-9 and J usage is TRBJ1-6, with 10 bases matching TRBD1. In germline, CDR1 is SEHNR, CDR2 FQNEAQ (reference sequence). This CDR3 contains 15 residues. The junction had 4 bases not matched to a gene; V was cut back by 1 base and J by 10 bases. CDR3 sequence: CASSLGQGAHSPLHF. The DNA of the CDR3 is TGTGCCAGCAGCTTAGGACAGGGGGCTCACTCACCCCTCCACTTT.

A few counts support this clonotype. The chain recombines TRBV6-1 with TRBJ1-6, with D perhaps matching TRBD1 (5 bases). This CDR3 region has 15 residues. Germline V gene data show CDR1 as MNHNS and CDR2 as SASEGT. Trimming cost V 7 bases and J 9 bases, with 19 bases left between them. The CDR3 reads CASTDTGTLRSPLHF. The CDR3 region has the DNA TGTGCCAGCACGGACACCGGGACCCTACGTTCACCCCTCCACTTT.

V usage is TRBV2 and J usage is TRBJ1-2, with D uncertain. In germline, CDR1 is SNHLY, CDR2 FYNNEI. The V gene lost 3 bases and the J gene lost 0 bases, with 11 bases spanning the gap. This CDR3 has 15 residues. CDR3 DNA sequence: TGTGCCAGCAGTGATTGGGCAGTAGCTAACTATGGCTACACCTTC. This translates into CASSDWAVANYGYTF.

Here the CDR3 reads CASSRQLLAKNIQYF. The CDR3 DNA reads as TGTGCCAGCAGTCGACAGCTACTAGCCAAAAACATTCAGTACTTC. The J gene is TRBJ2-4, the V gene TRBV6-2 or TRBV6-3; D perhaps matches TRBD1 (5 bases). Germline CDR1 and CDR2: MNHEY and SVGEGT. This CDR3 region has 15 residues. V was trimmed by 5 bases and J by 0 bases, leaving 11 bases between them.

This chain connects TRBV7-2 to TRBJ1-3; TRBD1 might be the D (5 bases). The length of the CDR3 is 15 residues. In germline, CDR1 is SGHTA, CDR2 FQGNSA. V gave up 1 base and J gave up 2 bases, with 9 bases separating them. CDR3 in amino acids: CASSLGAGTGNTIYF. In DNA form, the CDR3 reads TGTGCCAGCAGCTTAGGCGCAGGGACTGGAAACACCATATATTTT.

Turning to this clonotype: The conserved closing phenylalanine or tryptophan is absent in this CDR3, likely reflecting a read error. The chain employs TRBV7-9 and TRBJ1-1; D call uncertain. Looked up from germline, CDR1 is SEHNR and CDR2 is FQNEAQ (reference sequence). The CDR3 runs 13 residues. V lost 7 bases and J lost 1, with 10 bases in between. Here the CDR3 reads CASTPKGNTEAFY. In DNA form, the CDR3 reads TGTGCCAGCACCCCGAAGGGGAACACTGAAGCTTTCTAT.

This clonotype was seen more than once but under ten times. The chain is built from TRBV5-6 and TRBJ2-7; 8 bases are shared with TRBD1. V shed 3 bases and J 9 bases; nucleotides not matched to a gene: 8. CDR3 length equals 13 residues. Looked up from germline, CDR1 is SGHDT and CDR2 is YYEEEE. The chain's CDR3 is CASSSDRGPMQYF. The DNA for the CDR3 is TGTGCCAGCAGCTCTGACAGGGGCCCCATGCAGTACTTC.

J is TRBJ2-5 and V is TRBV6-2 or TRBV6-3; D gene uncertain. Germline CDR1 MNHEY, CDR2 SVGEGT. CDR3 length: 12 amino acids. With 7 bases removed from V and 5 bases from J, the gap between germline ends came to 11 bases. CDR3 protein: CASTKSVETQYF. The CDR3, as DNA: TGTGCCAGCACTAAGTCGGTGGAGACCCAGTACTTC.

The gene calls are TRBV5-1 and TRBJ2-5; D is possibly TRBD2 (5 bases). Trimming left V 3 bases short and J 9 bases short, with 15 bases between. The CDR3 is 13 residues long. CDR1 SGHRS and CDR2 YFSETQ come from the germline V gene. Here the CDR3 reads CASSSGERTSQYF. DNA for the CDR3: TGCGCCAGCAGCTCCGGCGAGAGGACTTCCCAGTACTTC.

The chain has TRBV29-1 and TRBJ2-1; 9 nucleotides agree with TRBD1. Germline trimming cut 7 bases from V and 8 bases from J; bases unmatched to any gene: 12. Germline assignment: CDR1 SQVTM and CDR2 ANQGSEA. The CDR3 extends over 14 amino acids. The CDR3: CSALRDREIHEQFF. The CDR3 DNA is TGCAGCGCACTCCGGGACAGGGAGATCCATGAGCAGTTCTTC.